This T cell receptor (beta chain) was recorded in a study of patients and donors after allogeneic stem cell transplantation. Only a few counts were recorded for this clonotype. TCRdb independently ran MiXCR on the RT-PCR reads; one entry per CDR3 protein. The data show roughly 190,000 distinct CDR3 sequences, around two fifths seen once. The sequenced sample consisted of blood, either unsorted or a sorted T cell fraction (not recorded which). The sequence came from a human donor who was either an allogeneic HSCT recipient or a stem cell or donor lymphocyte infusion donor (not recorded which). It is not recorded whose cells these are; they may come from a transplant donor.

CDR3 nucleotide sequence: TGCGCCAGCAGCCTTGATGTGGCGGAGACTAACTATGGCTACACCTTC. It codes for CASSLDVAETNYGYTF. The chain couples TRBV5-1 to TRBJ1-2, with unresolved D. CDR3 length equals 16 residues. The germline CDR1 and CDR2 sequences are SGHRS and YFSETQ. Trimming pared 4 bases from V and 0 bases from J, leaving 16 bases between.